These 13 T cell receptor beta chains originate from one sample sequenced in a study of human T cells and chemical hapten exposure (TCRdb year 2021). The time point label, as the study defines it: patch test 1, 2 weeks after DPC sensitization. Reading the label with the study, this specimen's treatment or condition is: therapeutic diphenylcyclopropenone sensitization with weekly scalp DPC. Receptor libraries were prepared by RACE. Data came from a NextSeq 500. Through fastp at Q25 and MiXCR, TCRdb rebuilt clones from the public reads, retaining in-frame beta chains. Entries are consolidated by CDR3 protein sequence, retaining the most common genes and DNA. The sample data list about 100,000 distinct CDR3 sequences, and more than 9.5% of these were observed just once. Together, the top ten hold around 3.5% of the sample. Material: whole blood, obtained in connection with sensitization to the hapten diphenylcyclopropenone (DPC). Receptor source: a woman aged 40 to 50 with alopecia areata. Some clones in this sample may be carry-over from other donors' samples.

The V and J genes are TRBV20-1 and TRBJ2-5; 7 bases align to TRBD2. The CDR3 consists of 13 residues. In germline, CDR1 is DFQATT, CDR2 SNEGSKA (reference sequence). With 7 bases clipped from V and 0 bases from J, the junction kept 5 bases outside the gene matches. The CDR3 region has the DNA TGCAGTGAGGCGGGAGAGGACCAAGAGACCCAGTACTTC. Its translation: CSEAGEDQETQYF.

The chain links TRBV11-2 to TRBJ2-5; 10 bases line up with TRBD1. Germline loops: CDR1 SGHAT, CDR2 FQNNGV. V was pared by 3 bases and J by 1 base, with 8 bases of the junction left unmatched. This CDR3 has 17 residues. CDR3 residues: CASSFRDRGQIQETQYF. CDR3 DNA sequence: TGTGCCAGCAGCTTTCGGGACAGGGGCCAGATCCAAGAGACCCAGTACTTC.

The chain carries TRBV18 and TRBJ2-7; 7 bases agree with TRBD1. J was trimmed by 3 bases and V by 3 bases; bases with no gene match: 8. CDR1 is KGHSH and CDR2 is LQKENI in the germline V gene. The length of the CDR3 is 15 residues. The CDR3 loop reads CASSPGQAAHYEQYF. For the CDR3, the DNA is TGTGCCAGCTCACCTGGACAGGCCGCACACTACGAGCAGTACTTC.

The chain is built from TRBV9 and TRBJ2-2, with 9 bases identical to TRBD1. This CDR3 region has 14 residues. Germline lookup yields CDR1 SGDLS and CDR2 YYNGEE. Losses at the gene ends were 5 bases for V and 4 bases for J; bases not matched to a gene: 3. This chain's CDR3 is CASSRTGATGELFF. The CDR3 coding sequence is TGTGCCAGCAGTAGGACAGGGGCCACCGGGGAGCTGTTTTTT.

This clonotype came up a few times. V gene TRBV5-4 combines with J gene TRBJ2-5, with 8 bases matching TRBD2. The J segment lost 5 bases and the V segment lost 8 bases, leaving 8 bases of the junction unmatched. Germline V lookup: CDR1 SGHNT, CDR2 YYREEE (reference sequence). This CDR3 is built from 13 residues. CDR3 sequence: CASPGRDGETQYF. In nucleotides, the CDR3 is TGTGCCAGTCCCGGGAGGGATGGGGAGACCCAGTACTTC. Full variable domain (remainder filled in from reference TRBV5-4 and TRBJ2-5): ETGVTQSPTHLIKTRGQQVTLRCSSQSGHNTVSWYQQALGQGPQFIFQYYREEENGRGNFPPRFSGLQFPNYSSELNVNALELDDSALYLCASPGRDGETQYFGPGTRLLVL.

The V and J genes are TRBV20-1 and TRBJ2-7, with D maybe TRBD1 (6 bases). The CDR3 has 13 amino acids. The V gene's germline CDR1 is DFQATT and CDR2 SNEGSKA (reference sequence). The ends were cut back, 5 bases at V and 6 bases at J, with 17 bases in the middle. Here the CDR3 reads CSAFSASGAEQYF. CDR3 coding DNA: TGCAGTGCTTTTTCAGCTTCAGGGGCCGAGCAGTACTTC.

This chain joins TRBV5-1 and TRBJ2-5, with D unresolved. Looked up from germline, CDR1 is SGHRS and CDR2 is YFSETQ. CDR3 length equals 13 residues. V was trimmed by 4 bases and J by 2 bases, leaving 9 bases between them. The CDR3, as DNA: TGCGCCAGCAGCGATGGAACACAAGAGACCCAGTACTTC. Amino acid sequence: CASSDGTQETQYF.

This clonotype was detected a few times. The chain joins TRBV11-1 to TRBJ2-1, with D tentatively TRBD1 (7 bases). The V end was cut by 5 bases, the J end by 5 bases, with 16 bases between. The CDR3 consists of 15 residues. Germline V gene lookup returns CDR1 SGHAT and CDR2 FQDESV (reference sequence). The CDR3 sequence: CASSTMGRGDNEQFF. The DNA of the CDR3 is TGTGCCAGCAGCACCATGGGCAGGGGGGACAATGAGCAGTTCTTC.

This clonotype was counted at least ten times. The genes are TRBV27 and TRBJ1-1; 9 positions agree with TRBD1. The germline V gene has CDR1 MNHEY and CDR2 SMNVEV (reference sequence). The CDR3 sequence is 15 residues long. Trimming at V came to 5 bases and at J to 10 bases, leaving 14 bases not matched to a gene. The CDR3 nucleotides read TGTGCCAGCAGTCCAGGGACAGGGTTCGTTGTTGGAGCTTTCTTT. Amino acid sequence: CASSPGTGFVVGAFF.

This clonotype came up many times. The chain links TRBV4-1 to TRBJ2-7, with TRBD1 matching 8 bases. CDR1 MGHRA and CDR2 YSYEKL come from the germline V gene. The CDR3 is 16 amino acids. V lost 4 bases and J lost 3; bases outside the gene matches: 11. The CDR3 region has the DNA TGCGCCAGCAGCCCTAACCCCGGGACAGGCATCTACGAGCAGTACTTC. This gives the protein CASSPNPGTGIYEQYF.

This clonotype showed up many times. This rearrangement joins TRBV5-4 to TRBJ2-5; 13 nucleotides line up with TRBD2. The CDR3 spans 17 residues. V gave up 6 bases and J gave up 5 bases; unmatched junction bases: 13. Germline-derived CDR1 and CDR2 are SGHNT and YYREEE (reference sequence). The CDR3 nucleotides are TGTGCCAGCACCCGTCGACTAGCGGGGGGACCGACGGAGACCCAGTACTTC. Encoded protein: CASTRRLAGGPTETQYF.

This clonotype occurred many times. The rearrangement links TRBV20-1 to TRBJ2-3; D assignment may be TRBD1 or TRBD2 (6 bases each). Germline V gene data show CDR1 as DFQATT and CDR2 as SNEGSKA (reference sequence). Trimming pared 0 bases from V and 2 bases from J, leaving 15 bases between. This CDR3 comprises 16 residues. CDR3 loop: CSARDPIGGFTDTQYF. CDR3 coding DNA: TGCAGTGCTAGAGATCCTATAGGGGGGTTCACAGATACGCAGTATTTT.

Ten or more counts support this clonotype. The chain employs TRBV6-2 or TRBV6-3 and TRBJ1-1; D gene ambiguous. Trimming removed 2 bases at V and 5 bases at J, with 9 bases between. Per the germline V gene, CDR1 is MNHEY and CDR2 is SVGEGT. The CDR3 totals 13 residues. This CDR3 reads CASSYLAGTEAFF. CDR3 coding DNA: TGTGCCAGCAGTTACCTTGCGGGAACTGAAGCTTTCTTT.